One sample yielded the 29 T cell receptor beta chains listed below, sequenced in a study of T cells after yellow fever vaccination. TCRdb called the 5' RACE reads again in MiXCR, with one record for every CDR3 protein. The repertoire has approximately 74,000 distinct CDR3 sequences, 7.1% of them found once; the top ten carry roughly 33%. Sample: CD8+ T cells sorted from PBMCs, taken less than 6 days after the first yellow fever vaccination. Every receptor here comes from a man between 18 and 29 years old who received the YFV17D yellow fever vaccine.

The CDR3 reads CASSLGGTNEKLFF. The CDR3, as DNA: TGTGCCAGCAGTCTGGGGGGGACTAATGAAAAACTGTTTTTT. This chain joins TRBV12-3 or TRBV12-4 and TRBJ1-4; tentatively, D is TRBD1 (5 bases). Trimming left V 5 bases short and J 2 bases short, with 9 bases between. The CDR3 extends over 14 amino acids.

CDR3 sequence (DNA): TGTGCCAGCAGTGTCCAGCGGGGGGGCCTGTCCGGGGAGCTGTTTTTT. Encoded protein: CASSVQRGGLSGELFF. The chain is built from TRBV6-1 and TRBJ2-2; 10 nucleotides line up with TRBD2. CDR1 and CDR2 from the germline V gene are MNHNS and SASEGT. The junction had 8 bases not matched to a gene; V was cut back by 4 bases and J by 6 bases. The CDR3 is 16 residues long.

This clonotype was observed at least ten times. The chain couples TRBV4-1 to TRBJ1-6, with a tentative D call TRBD1 (6 bases). Trimming left V 3 bases short and J 7 bases short, with 13 bases between. The length of the CDR3 is 15 residues. The V gene's germline CDR1 is MGHRA and CDR2 YSYEKL. The CDR3 protein is CASSQYSGENSPLHF. CDR3 DNA sequence: TGCGCCAGCAGCCAGTACTCAGGGGAGAATTCACCCCTCCACTTT.

This clonotype was detected many times. The chain combines TRBV11-2 with TRBJ2-7; unclear D gene. The CDR3 runs 13 residues. V was clipped by 0 bases and J by 0 bases, with 3 bases between them. Germline V gene data show CDR1 as SGHAT and CDR2 as FQNNGV. The chain's CDR3 is CASSLEDSYEQYF. CDR3 nucleotides: TGTGCCAGCAGCTTAGAAGACTCCTACGAGCAGTACTTC.

This clonotype was recorded many times. The chain joins TRBV20-1 to TRBJ1-5; D gene ambiguous. Trimming removed 0 bases at V and 8 bases at J, with 11 bases between. CDR1 and CDR2 from the germline V gene are DFQATT and SNEGSKA (reference sequence). This CDR3 region has 13 residues. CDR3 region: CSARDTDRKPQHF. The CDR3 nucleotides read TGCAGTGCTAGAGATACGGACCGGAAGCCCCAGCATTTT.

This clonotype was seen many times. The chain links TRBV12-3 or TRBV12-4 to TRBJ1-5; D uncertain. The CDR3 extends over 14 amino acids. The V end was cut by 4 bases, the J end by 0 bases, with 7 bases between. CDR3 sequence: CASSSGYSNQPQHF. The DNA of the CDR3 is TGTGCCAGCAGTTCCGGGTATAGCAATCAGCCCCAGCATTTT.

This clonotype was detected a few times. The CDR3 DNA sequence: TGTGCCAGCAGTTCAGCCGGGACAGGGTCAACTAATGAAAAACTGTTTTTT. Translating gives CASSSAGTGSTNEKLFF. V usage is TRBV12-3 or TRBV12-4 and J usage is TRBJ1-4; 9 nucleotides line up with TRBD1. The CDR3 has 17 amino acids. V trimming: 4 bases; J trimming: 0 bases; junction bases outside the gene matches: 6.

The chain carries TRBV6-5 and TRBJ2-5, with 7 nucleotides matching TRBD2. The CDR3 is 16 residues long. With 4 bases clipped from V and 3 bases from J, the junction kept 11 bases outside the gene matches. Per germline, CDR1 MNHEY and CDR2 SVGAGI. For the CDR3, the DNA is TGTGCCAGCAGTTCCGCGGGAGTAGACGTTAAAGAGACCCAGTACTTC. Translating gives CASSSAGVDVKETQYF.

The chain is built from TRBV15 and TRBJ2-5; no firm D call. Germline V gene sequence: CDR1 LNHNV, CDR2 YYDKDF (reference sequence). Trimming shortened V by 7 bases and J by 5 bases, and 20 bases separated the two germline ends. The CDR3 sequence is 15 residues long. The CDR3 DNA follows: TGTGCCACCACCCCTGAGGACGTACCTCGGGAGACCCAGTACTTC. It yields the protein CATTPEDVPRETQYF. Full variable domain (remainder filled in from reference TRBV15 and TRBJ2-5): DAMVIQNPRYQVTQFGKPVTLSCSQTLNHNVMYWYQQKSSQAPKLLFHYYDKDFNNEADTPDNFQSRRPNTSFCFLDIRSPGLGDTAMYLCATTPEDVPRETQYFGPGTRLLVL.

This clonotype occurred many times. The chain couples TRBV13 to TRBJ2-7; TRBD2 matches 8 bases. In germline, CDR1 is PRHDT, CDR2 FYEKMQ (reference sequence). The CDR3 is 13 amino acids. With V trimmed by 7 bases and J by 0 bases, 2 bases remained unmatched. The CDR3 DNA is TGTGCCAGCACGGCGGGGGGCTCCTACGAGCAGTACTTC. Translation gives CASTAGGSYEQYF.

The genes are TRBV9 and TRBJ1-6; D is unclear. The germline V gene encodes CDR1 SGDLS and CDR2 YYNGEE. The CDR3 is 13 amino acids. V was trimmed by 8 bases and J by 11 bases, leaving 17 bases between them. CDR3 DNA: TGTGCCAGTACTATTACAAGGTCTACACCCCTCCACTTT. Translated, it gives CASTITRSTPLHF.

This clonotype appeared many times. The rearrangement links TRBV11-2 to TRBJ2-1, with D possibly TRBD2 on 5 matching bases. Germline V gene data show CDR1 as SGHAT and CDR2 as FQNNGV. V was clipped by 0 bases and J by 9 bases, with 18 bases between them. The CDR3 is 16 residues long. CDR3 sequence (DNA): TGTGCCAGCAGCTTAGAAGGGCGACTACCTCGGTCTGAGCAGTTCTTC. This encodes CASSLEGRLPRSEQFF.

This clonotype came up a few times. The chain couples TRBV9 to TRBJ1-3; D remains ambiguous. Looked up from germline, CDR1 is SGDLS and CDR2 is YYNGEE. The CDR3 is 17 amino acids. With 4 bases removed from V and 0 bases from J, the gap between germline ends came to 17 bases. The CDR3 loop reads CASSNFSGRRSGNTIYF. CDR3 DNA: TGTGCCAGCAGCAACTTCTCAGGCCGACGCTCTGGAAACACCATATATTTT.

The gene calls are TRBV6-5 and TRBJ2-3; D perhaps matches TRBD2 (6 bases). Between the trimmed V and J ends, which lost 10 bases and 4 bases, there was a span of 12 bases. CDR1 is MNHEY and CDR2 is SVGAGI in the germline V gene. The CDR3 length is 12 residues. CDR3 coding DNA: TGTGCCACCAGACTAGGCTCAGATACGCAGTATTTT. Amino acids: CATRLGSDTQYF.

The sample holds many counts of this clonotype. This rearrangement joins TRBV20-1 to TRBJ1-1; 9 nucleotides agree with TRBD1. The CDR3 is 13 amino acids. Germline assignment: CDR1 DFQATT and CDR2 SNEGSKA (reference sequence). J was trimmed by 3 bases and V by 1 base; bases with no gene match: 0. CDR3 amino acids: CSARGQGDTEAFF. For the CDR3, the DNA is TGCAGTGCTAGAGGACAGGGGGACACTGAAGCTTTCTTT.

V usage is TRBV4-1 and J usage is TRBJ2-1; 7 nucleotides line up with TRBD1. Germline-derived CDR1 and CDR2 are MGHRA and YSYEKL. CDR3 size: 11 residues. V trimming: 4 bases; J trimming: 10 bases; junction bases outside the gene matches: 1. The CDR3 spells CASSLGQEQFF. The CDR3 nucleotides read TGCGCCAGCAGCCTGGGACAGGAGCAGTTCTTC.

In this sample, this clonotype turned up many times. This chain connects TRBV4-1 to TRBJ2-5; D possibly corresponds to TRBD2 (6 bases). Germline assignment: CDR1 MGHRA and CDR2 YSYEKL. V was pared by 4 bases and J by 4 bases, with 16 bases between. The CDR3 runs to 15 residues. The CDR3 nucleotides read TGCGCCAGCAGCCCGGTGGAGGGAGGTGGAGAGACCCAGTACTTC. The encoded protein is CASSPVEGGGETQYF.

This rearrangement joins TRBV11-2 to TRBJ1-1; D gene ambiguous. Trimming removed 3 bases from V and 3 bases from J, with 8 bases in between. Germline V gene sequence: CDR1 SGHAT, CDR2 FQNNGV. This CDR3 region has 13 residues. This chain's CDR3 is CASSLGWHTEAFF. CDR3 nucleotide sequence: TGTGCCAGCAGCTTGGGGTGGCACACTGAAGCTTTCTTT. Supplemented by reference TRBV11-2 and TRBJ1-1, the full variable domain reads EAGVAQSPRYKIIEKRQSVAFWCNPISGHATLYWYQQILGQGPKLLIQFQNNGVVDDSQLPKDRFSAERLKGVDSTLKIQPAKLEDSAVYLCASSLGWHTEAFFGQGTRLTVV.

The rearrangement uses TRBV4-3 and TRBJ1-4; D is uncertain. Trimming stripped 0 bases from V and 0 bases from J, with 5 bases between. Germline V gene data show CDR1 as LGHNA and CDR2 as YSLEER. The CDR3 extends over 15 amino acids. As DNA, the CDR3 is TGCGCCAGCAGCCAAGAGCGATCAACTAATGAAAAACTGTTTTTT. It is translated as CASSQERSTNEKLFF.

The V call is TRBV11-2, the J call TRBJ2-1; D may be TRBD1 or TRBD2 (5 bases each). Germline V gives CDR1 SGHAT, CDR2 FQNNGV. The ends were cut back, 0 bases at V and 2 bases at J, with 11 bases in the middle. The CDR3 has 16 amino acids. The CDR3 sequence: CASSLDGASPYNEQFF. The CDR3 coding sequence is TGTGCCAGCAGCTTAGATGGGGCTAGCCCCTACAATGAGCAGTTCTTC.

This clonotype was counted between two and nine times. V is TRBV30 and J is TRBJ2-2; D ambiguous. Germline lookup yields CDR1 GTSNPN and CDR2 SVGIG (reference sequence). V lost 3 bases to trimming and J lost 3 bases, with 14 bases between them. CDR3 size: 15 residues. The CDR3 DNA reads TGTGCCTGGAGCGCAACGGTACTCGACACCGGGGAGCTGTTTTTT. It specifies CAWSATVLDTGELFF.

This clonotype has just a few counts. The chain recombines TRBV7-9 with TRBJ2-7; 7 bases are a match to TRBD2. CDR1 is SEHNR and CDR2 is FQNEAQ in the germline V gene (reference sequence). The trim removed 10 bases at V and 4 bases at J, leaving 13 bases unmatched. The CDR3 sequence is 14 residues long. The DNA of the CDR3 is TGTGCCACCGACAGCTCTAGCGGACCTTACGAGCAGTACGTC. Residues: CATDSSSGPYEQYV.

There are many counts of this clonotype. The chain employs TRBV28 and TRBJ2-7, with D possibly being TRBD1 (6 bases). The CDR3 has 15 residues. The germline V gene has CDR1 MDHEN and CDR2 SYDVKM. The V gene lost 2 bases and the J gene lost 0 bases, with 11 bases spanning the gap. The CDR3: CASSLGQGSSYEQYF. The DNA for the CDR3 is TGTGCCAGCAGTTTAGGCCAGGGGAGCTCCTACGAGCAGTACTTC.

The chain recombines TRBV10-3 with TRBJ1-1; 10 nucleotides agree with TRBD1. CDR1 and CDR2 (germline): ENHRY, SYGVKD. The CDR3 runs 12 residues. The trim removed 10 bases at V and 5 bases at J, leaving 4 bases unmatched. For the CDR3, the DNA is TGTGCCACCCGGACAGGGGGAACTGAAGCTTTCTTT. Protein product: CATRTGGTEAFF.

There are many counts of this clonotype. The chain carries TRBV20-1 and TRBJ2-2; weak D call: TRBD1 (6 bases). Per germline, CDR1 DFQATT and CDR2 SNEGSKA (reference sequence). The CDR3 runs to 13 residues. Trimming took 6 bases from V and 0 from J, leaving 8 bases between them. For the CDR3, the DNA is TGCAGTGCCCGGACAGCGAACACCGGGGAGCTGTTTTTT. Residues: CSARTANTGELFF.

The sample holds a few counts of this clonotype. This chain connects TRBV7-9 to TRBJ1-1; D perhaps matches TRBD1 (6 bases). This CDR3 is 15 amino acids long. The V gene's germline CDR1 is SEHNR and CDR2 FQNEAQ (reference sequence). Trimming removed 5 bases from V and 4 bases from J, with 17 bases in between. The CDR3 sequence is CASSPVGQGGTEAFF. CDR3 nucleotides: TGTGCCAGCAGCCCAGTGGGTCAAGGGGGCACTGAAGCTTTCTTT.

The chain joins TRBV27 to TRBJ1-2; weak D call: TRBD1 (6 bases). The germline V and J ends were trimmed by 5 bases and 4 bases, with 20 bases remaining between them. Germline CDR1 MNHEY, CDR2 SMNVEV (reference sequence). This CDR3 region has 16 residues. CDR3: CASSARGGGVVYGYTF. CDR3 in DNA: TGTGCCAGCAGTGCTCGGGGCGGGGGCGTCGTCTATGGCTACACCTTC.

This clonotype was seen ten or more times. The CDR3 bases are TGTGCCATCAGCCGGGACTCCCAAGAGACCCAGTACTTC. As protein: CAISRDSQETQYF. This chain joins TRBV10-3 and TRBJ2-5, with a tentative D call TRBD2 (6 bases). Trimming removed 6 bases from V and 1 base from J, with 9 bases in between. There are 13 residues in the CDR3. The V gene's germline CDR1 is ENHRY and CDR2 SYGVKD.

This clonotype was detected a few times. CDR3 sequence: CASSQVAGGLDTQYF. CDR3 nucleotide sequence: TGTGCCAGCAGCCAAGTAGCGGGGGGGCTGGATACGCAGTATTTT. V gene TRBV6-4 combines with J gene TRBJ2-3, with 11 nucleotides matching TRBD2. The length of the CDR3 is 15 residues. Germline V lookup: CDR1 MRHNA, CDR2 SNTAGT. Losses at the gene ends were 6 bases for V and 6 bases for J; bases not matched to a gene: 8.